The T cell receptor beta chain described here comes from a study of T-cell memory formation after mild COVID-19. Study context: Largely, TCR clusters stayed within a single donor.

TCRdb independently ran MiXCR on the 5' RACE reads; one entry per CDR3 protein. Here the sample spans 200,000 to 250,000 distinct CDR3 sequences, more than 8% being singletons. This clonotype was seen more than once but under ten times. This CDR3 is built from 11 residues. CDR1 DFQATT and CDR2 SNEGSKA come from the germline V gene (reference sequence). Trimming took off 6 bases at V and 5 bases at J, with 9 bases between the two ends. The origin of this receptor is a man younger than 35 who had mild COVID-19 (a few samples of this study predate the infection). Cell type and time point are not known. The chain has TRBV20-1 and TRBJ2-3; D unclear. The sequencing input was PBMCs or a T cell subset sorted from them (not recorded which). The CDR3 DNA follows: TGCAGTGCCGTAGGCCTAGATACGCAGTATTTT. It codes for CSAVGLDTQYF.